These T cell receptor beta chains were read from a single sample in a study of blood T cell repertoires in COVID-19. Data came from immunoSEQ multiplex PCR; TCRdb stores just in-frame clones and leaves some out. The sample lists tens of thousands of clones; about 85% were seen once. The sample consisted of peripheral blood. The receptors shown here come from a man older than 75 with acute or convalescent COVID-19. Each CDR3 is given with its conserved first and last residue. A D gene is named only where the DNA matches it firmly. Clone size appears in some rows only: once, few, many, or a class for an expanded clone.

J,D,V,size,DNA,CDR3
TRBJ1-4,TRBD1,TRBV2,NA,TGTGCCAGCATGTGGGACAGGGGCGCAACTAATGAAAAACTGTTTTTT,CASMWDRGATNEKLFF
TRBJ1-2,NA,TRBV28,NA,TGTGCCAGCACCCACGGGGCTAACTATGGCTACACCTTC,CASTHGANYGYTF
TRBJ1-2,NA,TRBV29-1,NA,TGCAGCGTTGGCGGAGAAGGTTATGGCTACACCTTC,CSVGGEGYGYTF
TRBJ1-1,NA,TRBV6-2/TRBV6-3,NA,TGTGCCAGCAGTTACGGTGGGGGCTGGAGTACTAGTATGGCCAGGGAAGCTTTCTTT,CASSYGGGWSTSMAREAFF
TRBJ1-6,TRBD1,TRBV30,NA,TGTGCCTGGAGTATGGACAGGAAAGATTCACCCCTCCACTTT,CAWSMDRKDSPLHF
TRBJ2-7,TRBD1,TRBV11-2,NA,TGTGCCAGCAGCTTAGGAGGGACAGGAACCTACGAGCAGTACTTC,CASSLGGTGTYEQYF
TRBJ1-2,TRBD1,TRBV6-1,NA,TGTGCCAGCAGTGAATTAGGGGGCCTCGGCTACACCTTC,CASSELGGLGYTF
TRBJ2-3,TRBD2,TRBV3-1/TRBV3-2,many,TGTGCCAGCAGACCTGAAACGGGGGGAGATACGCAGTATTTT,CASRPETGGDTQYF
TRBJ1-2,NA,TRBV14,NA,TGTGCCAGCAGCCAACGAGGTTTGGAGGGGCTCTATGGCTACACCTTC,CASSQRGLEGLYGYTF
TRBJ2-6,NA,TRBV7-9,NA,TGTGCCAGCAGCTCCCCCGGCAGGCCTGTCCTGACTTTC,CASSSPGRPVLTF
TRBJ2-7,TRBD1,TRBV30,NA,TGTGCCTGGAGTCTAGGGGGCCAGGGGGCATACGAGCAGTACTTC,CAWSLGGQGAYEQYF
TRBJ1-1,NA,TRBV7-3,NA,TGTGCCAGCAGCCAAAGCATCAACACTGAAGCTTTCTTT,CASSQSINTEAFF
TRBJ2-1,TRBD2,TRBV24-1,NA,TGTGCCACCAGTGTTGAGTCTAGCGGGAATAAAGTTCAGTTCTTC,CATSVESSGNKVQFF
TRBJ2-1,TRBD2,TRBV19,NA,TGTGCCAGTAGTATCATACTAGCGGGCTACAATGAGCAGTTCTTC,CASSIILAGYNEQFF
TRBJ1-2,TRBD1,TRBV11-3,once,TGTGCCAGCAGCTTAGGGGGGACAGGGGCGTACTATGGCTACACCTTC,CASSLGGTGAYYGYTF
TRBJ2-3,NA,TRBV5-1,once,TGCGCCAGTGGGGCAGGGCATGGCACAGATACGCAGTATTTT,CASGAGHGTDTQYF
TRBJ2-1,NA,TRBV6-5,NA,TGTGCCAGCAGTTACTTACGACAAAATGAGCAGTTCTTC,CASSYLRQNEQFF
TRBJ2-5,NA,TRBV5-6,once,TGTGCCAGCAGCTTGCCGTCCGGGGAAGAGACCCAGTACTTC,CASSLPSGEETQYF
TRBJ2-3,TRBD2,TRBV5-4,NA,TGTGCCAGCAGCTTCATTGGCGGGGGTGGATCTAGCACAGATACGCAGTATTTT,CASSFIGGGGSSTDTQYF
TRBJ1-1,NA,TRBV7-2,once,TGTGCCAGCAGCTTCGTTGGCGGAGGGAACACTGAAGCTTTCTTT,CASSFVGGGNTEAFF
TRBJ1-5,NA,TRBV9,NA,TGTGCCAGCAGCCCCCGGCCCGAGGGCAATCAGCCCCAGCATTTT,CASSPRPEGNQPQHF
TRBJ1-6,TRBD1,TRBV18,NA,TGTGCCAGCTCACCACTAGACCACAGGGGAAAATCACCCCTCCACTTT,CASSPLDHRGKSPLHF